The present TCR beta chain was sequenced within a study of T cells in Graves' hyperthyroidism and ophthalmopathy. Study-level results: Most clonotypes expanded in thyroid above 0.001 were likewise present in blood.

The authors took PBMCs from roughly 9.5 ml fresh peripheral blood. This clonotype was counted at least ten times. Its antigen is not known. Germline V gives CDR1 KGHSH, CDR2 LQKENI. The CDR3 loop spans 16 amino acids. V lost 3 bases and J lost 0, with 12 bases in between. Amplified regions were TCR beta CDR3 sequences from RNA transcripts. HTBI primers were the set used in a first-round RT-PCR of the TCR CDR3. TCRdb redid the calling of the multiplex PCR reads with MiXCR, one entry per CDR3 protein. This table has about 270,000 distinct CDR3 sequences, less than 30% appearing once. The rearrangement uses TRBV18 and TRBJ1-3, with D perhaps TRBD1 (6 bases). What was sequenced was blood. This sequence originates from a man aged 35-49 years with Graves' hyperthyroidism that later progressed to Graves' ophthalmopathy. The CDR3 DNA reads as TGTGCCAGCTCACCGAACAGGGTTCGCTCTGGAAACACCATATATTTT. Its translation: CASSPNRVRSGNTIYF.